A selection of T cell receptor beta chains follows, all from one sample in a study of cytomegalovirus exposure and HLA in healthy donors. Libraries were prepared by immunoSEQ multiplex PCR; TCRdb keeps only in-frame clonotypes and omits some of them. The table records about 160,000 clones, approximately 80% of them present only once. Sequencing input: PBMCs. These receptors came from a woman aged 45-65 years in good health and CMV-seropositive. Each CDR3 is given with its conserved first and last residue. The D gene is left open where the match is weak. Clone sizes are given selectively: once, few, many, or a class where the clone is expanded.

J gene,V gene,clone size,D gene,CDR3 protein,CDR3 DNA
TRBJ2-4,TRBV2,once,-,CASSEGGGRNIQYF,TGTGCCAGCAGTGAAGGGGGGGGCCGGAACATTCAGTACTTC
TRBJ2-7,TRBV15,-,-,CATSRGQGLNEQYF,TGTGCCACCAGCAGAGGACAGGGACTCAACGAGCAGTACTTC
TRBJ2-1,TRBV21-1,once,-,CASSSREKPNEQFF,TGTGCCAGCAGCTCCAGGGAAAAACCCAATGAGCAGTTCTTC
TRBJ2-3,TRBV29-1,-,-,CSVEGGGGATDTQYF,TGCAGCGTTGAAGGAGGTGGGGGGGCCACAGATACGCAGTATTTT
TRBJ1-5,TRBV10-3,-,-,CATMGWGGNQPQHF,TGTGCCACCATGGGGTGGGGAGGCAATCAGCCCCAGCATTTT
TRBJ1-1,TRBV11-2,-,-,CASSLREETPNTEAFF,TGTGCCAGCAGCTTACGAGAGGAGACCCCGAACACTGAAGCTTTCTTT
TRBJ1-1,TRBV19,-,TRBD1,CATHRGPDTEAFF,TGTGCCACTCACAGGGGGCCTGACACTGAAGCTTTCTTT
TRBJ2-2,TRBV25-1,few,TRBD1,CASSDTGQITGELFF,TGTGCCAGCAGTGACACGGGACAGATAACCGGGGAGCTGTTTTTT
TRBJ2-1,TRBV5-5,-,-,CASSLASVPHNEQFF,TGTGCCAGCAGCTTAGCAAGCGTGCCCCACAATGAGCAGTTCTTC
TRBJ2-6,TRBV5-1,few,-,CASSLDGGSFSGANGLTF,TGCGCCAGCAGCTTGGATGGGGGCTCATTCTCTGGGGCCAACGGCCTGACTTTC
TRBJ1-4,TRBV18,-,-,CASSVTPSAATNEKLFF,TGTGCCAGCTCAGTAACCCCGTCGGCGGCAACTAATGAAAAACTGTTTTTT
TRBJ2-3,TRBV6-6,-,TRBD2,CASSYFTSGSTDTQYF,TGTGCCAGCAGTTATTTTACTAGCGGGAGTACAGATACGCAGTATTTT
TRBJ1-1,TRBV6-5,-,-,CASSYRGRDTEAFF,TGTGCCAGCAGTTACCGCGGCAGAGACACTGAAGCTTTCTTT
TRBJ1-1,TRBV10-3,-,-,CAIRNGENTEAFF,TGTGCCATCAGGAACGGGGAGAACACTGAAGCTTTCTTT
TRBJ2-7,TRBV2,once,TRBD1,CASKDRGSEQYF,TGTGCCAGCAAGGACAGGGGGTCCGAGCAGTACTTC
TRBJ1-1,TRBV21-1,-,-,CASSKEGVENTEAFF,TGTGCCAGCAGCAAAGAGGGGGTGGAGAACACTGAAGCTTTCTTT
TRBJ2-7,TRBV19,-,-,CASSITTGPYEQYF,TGTGCCAGTAGTATAACGACAGGACCTTACGAGCAGTACTTC
TRBJ2-1,TRBV5-4,-,TRBD2,CASSPRSLAGSNEQFF,TGTGCCAGCAGCCCCAGGAGTCTAGCGGGGAGCAATGAGCAGTTCTTC
TRBJ2-3,TRBV29-1,-,TRBD1,CSVEGGQGGPDTQYF,TGCAGCGTTGAAGGCGGACAGGGGGGCCCAGATACGCAGTATTTT
TRBJ2-5,TRBV2,few,-,CASSGYGETQYF,TGTGCCAGCAGTGGCTATGGAGAGACCCAGTACTTC
TRBJ1-1,TRBV6-1,few,TRBD1,CASSEAGRGTEAFF,TGTGCCAGCAGTGAAGCGGGCAGGGGGACTGAAGCTTTCTTT
TRBJ2-7,TRBV27,-,-,CASAHLRYEQYF,TGTGCCAGCGCCCACTTGAGGTACGAGCAGTACTTC
TRBJ1-3,TRBV5-1,-,TRBD1,CASRAQGPGNTIYF,TGCGCCAGCAGGGCACAGGGGCCTGGAAACACCATATATTTT
TRBJ1-1,TRBV9,few,-,CASSVGELPNTEAFF,TGTGCCAGCAGCGTAGGGGAGCTACCGAACACTGAAGCTTTCTTT
TRBJ2-7,TRBV6-5,-,TRBD2,CASRDLAGGPYEQYF,TGTGCCAGCAGAGATTTAGCGGGGGGGCCCTACGAGCAGTACTTC
TRBJ2-7,TRBV4-1,few,TRBD1,CASSQPRTGFYEQYF,TGCGCCAGCAGCCAACCGCGGACAGGGTTCTACGAGCAGTACTTC
TRBJ1-1,TRBV28,-,-,CASSLGGFHTEAFF,TGTGCCAGCAGTTTAGGAGGGTTCCACACTGAAGCTTTCTTT
TRBJ1-5,TRBV15,-,-,CATSRTDTYSNQPQHF,TGTGCCACCAGCAGAACTGACACCTATAGCAATCAGCCCCAGCATTTT
TRBJ2-1,TRBV19,-,TRBD1,CASSTPTGARRDEQFF,TGTGCCAGTAGTACCCCGACAGGGGCCCGGCGAGATGAGCAGTTCTTC
TRBJ2-7,TRBV11-2,-,-,CASSLGAVTAYEQYF,TGTGCCAGCAGCTTAGGGGCAGTTACTGCCTACGAGCAGTACTTC
TRBJ2-5,TRBV5-1,-,TRBD1,CASSNTGTGQWETQYF,TGCGCCAGCAGTAACACCGGGACAGGGCAATGGGAGACCCAGTACTTC
TRBJ1-6,TRBV5-1,-,-,CASSGGQNYNSPLHF,TGCGCCAGCAGCGGGGGACAAAACTATAATTCACCCCTCCACTTT
TRBJ2-1,TRBV7-6,-,-,CASSSLTRYEQFF,TGTGCCAGCAGCTCCTTGACTAGGTATGAGCAGTTCTTC
TRBJ1-4,TRBV19,-,TRBD1,CASSTRGPGGPNEKLFF,TGTGCCAGTAGTACTCGGGGGCCAGGGGGCCCTAATGAAAAACTGTTTTTT
TRBJ1-6,TRBV7-9,-,-,CASSSDSVIPTLHF,TGTGCCAGCAGCTCTGACAGCGTCATTCCAACCCTCCACTTT
TRBJ1-1,TRBV5-1,-,-,CASSWSRVADTEAFF,TGCGCCAGCAGCTGGAGCAGGGTAGCGGACACTGAAGCTTTCTTT
TRBJ2-2,TRBV27,-,TRBD1,CASSWGQGATGELFF,TGTGCCAGCAGTTGGGGACAGGGGGCCACCGGGGAGCTGTTTTTT
TRBJ1-4,TRBV4-3,-,TRBD1,CASSQDWARGFNEKLFF,TGCGCCAGCAGCCAAGATTGGGCCAGGGGGTTCAATGAAAAACTGTTTTTT
TRBJ2-1,TRBV5-6,-,TRBD1,CASSPQGADYNEQFF,TGTGCCAGCAGCCCACAGGGGGCGGATTACAATGAGCAGTTCTTC
TRBJ2-1,TRBV7-2,-,-,CASSLSAVTTYNEQFF,TGTGCCAGCAGCTTAAGTGCGGTGACCACTTACAATGAGCAGTTCTTC
TRBJ1-6,TRBV30,-,-,CAWTTGGGSINSPLHF,TGTGCCTGGACCACCGGGGGAGGGAGTATTAATTCACCCCTCCACTTT
TRBJ2-2,TRBV4-3,-,TRBD1,CASSQQQGANTGELFF,TGCGCCAGCAGCCAACAACAGGGGGCGAACACCGGGGAGCTGTTTTTT
TRBJ1-5,TRBV28,-,TRBD1,CASTYSGGDQPQHF,TGTGCCAGCACCTACTCAGGGGGCGATCAGCCCCAGCATTTT
TRBJ2-7,TRBV7-9,medium-sized,TRBD1,CASTLGDSYEQYF,TGTGCCAGCACCCTAGGGGACAGCTACGAGCAGTACTTC
TRBJ1-2,TRBV6-4,once,TRBD1,CASSDRTGTGQGYTF,TGTGCCAGCAGTGACAGGACCGGGACAGGGCAAGGCTACACCTTC
TRBJ1-1,TRBV6-5,few,-,CASSPRGLTNTEAFF,TGTGCCAGCAGTCCTCGGGGACTGACGAACACTGAAGCTTTCTTT
TRBJ1-4,TRBV19,once,-,CASSRRQDEKLFF,TGTGCCAGTTCGCGTCGGCAGGATGAAAAACTGTTTTTT
TRBJ2-2,TRBV11-2,-,-,CASSLELSGRLNSNTGELFF,TGTGCCAGCAGCTTAGAACTGAGCGGCAGGCTTAATTCGAACACCGGGGAGCTGTTTTTT
TRBJ2-5,TRBV10-1,few,-,CASNMSFLEKETQYF,TGCGCCAGCAATATGAGCTTTCTAGAGAAAGAGACCCAGTACTTC
TRBJ1-5,TRBV30,-,-,CAWNILGVNQPQHF,TGTGCCTGGAATATCCTGGGAGTAAATCAGCCCCAGCATTTT
TRBJ1-1,TRBV7-9,few,-,CASSLVGQGMNTEAFF,TGTGCCAGCAGCTTAGTGGGGCAGGGCATGAACACTGAAGCTTTCTTT
TRBJ1-5,TRBV27,-,TRBD1,CASLDRDSRPQHF,TGTGCCAGCTTAGACAGGGACTCTCGGCCCCAGCATTTT
TRBJ1-2,TRBV30,-,-,CAWRPQGTYGYTF,TGTGCCTGGAGGCCTCAGGGCACTTATGGCTACACCTTC
TRBJ1-5,TRBV6-1,-,-,CASSEERRQPQHF,TGTGCCAGCAGTGAGGAGAGGCGGCAGCCCCAGCATTTT